This T cell receptor beta chain was retrieved from a study of shared clonotypes between healthy human individuals. In the original analysis: Junction-only immunoSEQ data arrived without quality scores, meaning filtering differed. Profiled with immunoSEQ multiplex PCR; TCRdb holds only in-frame clones, not every one. The V and J calls and clone size were taken over from that table, and D and trimming were inferred from the DNA. The sample shows around 1.1 million clones, approximately 78% of them seen only once. The length of the CDR3 is 15 residues. CDR1 is SGHNT, CDR2 YENEEA, per germline. Between the trimmed V and J ends, which lost 1 base and 7 bases, there was a span of 17 bases.

This TCR was recovered from a man aged 18 to 29 in good health. Some clones in this sample may be carry-over from other donors' samples. The sample consisted of memory CD4+ T cells from PBMCs. The subset denotes: CD45RA-negative fraction. This sequence joins TRBV11-3 and TRBJ2-7, with D possibly matching TRBD1 (7 bases). As DNA, the CDR3 is TGTGCCAGCAGCTTAGGGTCCGCGGGGACAGCGGAGCAGTACTTC. Translation gives CASSLGSAGTAEQYF.